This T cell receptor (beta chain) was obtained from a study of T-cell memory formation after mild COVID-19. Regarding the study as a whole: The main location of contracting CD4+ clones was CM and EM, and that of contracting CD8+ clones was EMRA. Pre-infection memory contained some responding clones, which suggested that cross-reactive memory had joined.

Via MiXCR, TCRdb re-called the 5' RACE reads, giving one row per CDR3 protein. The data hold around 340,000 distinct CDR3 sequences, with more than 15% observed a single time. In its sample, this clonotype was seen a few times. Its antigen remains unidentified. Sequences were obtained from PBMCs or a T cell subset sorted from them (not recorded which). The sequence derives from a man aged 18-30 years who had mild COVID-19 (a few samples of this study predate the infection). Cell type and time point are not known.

The CDR3 DNA is TGTGCCAGCAGCTCCCTAGCGACTGGGGCCAACGTCCTGACTTTC. This encodes CASSSLATGANVLTF. The chain recombines TRBV7-6 with TRBJ2-6; the D gene is possibly TRBD2 (6 bases). Trimming pared 4 bases from V and 2 bases from J, leaving 9 bases between. The CDR3 has 15 amino acids. Germline V gene data show CDR1 as SGHVS and CDR2 as FNYEAQ.